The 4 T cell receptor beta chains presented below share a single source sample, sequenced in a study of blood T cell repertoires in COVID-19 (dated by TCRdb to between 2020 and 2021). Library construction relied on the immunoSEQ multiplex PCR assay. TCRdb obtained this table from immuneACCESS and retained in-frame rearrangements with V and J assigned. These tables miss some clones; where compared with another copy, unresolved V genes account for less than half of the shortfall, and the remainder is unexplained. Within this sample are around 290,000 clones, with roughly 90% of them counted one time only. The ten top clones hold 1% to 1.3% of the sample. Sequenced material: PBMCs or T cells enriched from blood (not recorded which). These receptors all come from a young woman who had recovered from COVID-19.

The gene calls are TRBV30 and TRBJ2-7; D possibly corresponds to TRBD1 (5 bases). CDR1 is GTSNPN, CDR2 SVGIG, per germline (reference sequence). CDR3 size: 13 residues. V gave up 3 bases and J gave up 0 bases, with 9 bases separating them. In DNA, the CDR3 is TGTGCCTGGAGCCAGGGTGTCTCCTACGAGCAGTACTTC. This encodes CAWSQGVSYEQYF.

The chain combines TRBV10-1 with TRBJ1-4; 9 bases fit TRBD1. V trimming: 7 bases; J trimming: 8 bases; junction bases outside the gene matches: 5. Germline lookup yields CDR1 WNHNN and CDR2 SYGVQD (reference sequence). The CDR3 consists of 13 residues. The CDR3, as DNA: TGCGCCAGCACCAGCACAGGGGGCGAAAAACTGTTTTTT. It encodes CASTSTGGEKLFF.

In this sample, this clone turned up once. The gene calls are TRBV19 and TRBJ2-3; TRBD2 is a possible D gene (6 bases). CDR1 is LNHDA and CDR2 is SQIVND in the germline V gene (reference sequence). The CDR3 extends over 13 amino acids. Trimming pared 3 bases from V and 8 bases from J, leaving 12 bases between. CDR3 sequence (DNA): TGTGCCAGTAGTATCTCCGGGGGAAGTACGCAGTATTTT. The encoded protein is CASSISGGSTQYF. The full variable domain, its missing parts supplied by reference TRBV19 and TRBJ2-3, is DGGITQSPKYLFRKEGQNVTLSCEQNLNHDAMYWYRQDPGQGLRLIYYSQIVNDFQKGDIAEGYSVSREKKESFPLTVTSAQKNPTAFYLCASSISGGSTQYFGPGTRLTVL.

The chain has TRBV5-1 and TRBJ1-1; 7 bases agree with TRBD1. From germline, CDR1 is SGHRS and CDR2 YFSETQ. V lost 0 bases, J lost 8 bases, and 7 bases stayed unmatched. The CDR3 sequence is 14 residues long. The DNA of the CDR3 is TGCGCCAGCAGCTTGGGAGCACAGGGGCGGGAAGCTTTCTTT. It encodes CASSLGAQGREAFF.